The clone carrying this TCR beta chain was counted many times. No antigen is known for it. Using RNA transcripts as the source, TCR beta CDR3 regions were amplified. TCR CDR3 regions were first amplified by RT-PCR with HTBI primers. TCRdb itself ran the multiplex PCR reads through MiXCR, one entry per CDR3 protein. The repertoire includes 300,000 to 500,000 distinct CDR3 sequences, roughly an eighth of them detected once, and around 27% sits in the top ten. This specimen comes from a study of T cells in Graves' hyperthyroidism and ophthalmopathy. Study-level results: The model identified upcoming ophthalmopathy a median about six months ahead of onset.

Deletions cut 4 bases from V and 1 base from J, with 5 bases between. The CDR3 consists of 13 residues. Germline CDR1 SGHTA, CDR2 FQGNSA. The gene calls are TRBV7-2 and TRBJ1-5; D gene unclear. This sequence was found in a man in his fifties or sixties with Graves' ophthalmopathy. Material for sequencing was blood. The CDR3 loop reads CASSSDSNQPQHF. The CDR3 DNA sequence: TGTGCCAGCAGCTCCGACAGCAATCAGCCCCAGCATTTT.